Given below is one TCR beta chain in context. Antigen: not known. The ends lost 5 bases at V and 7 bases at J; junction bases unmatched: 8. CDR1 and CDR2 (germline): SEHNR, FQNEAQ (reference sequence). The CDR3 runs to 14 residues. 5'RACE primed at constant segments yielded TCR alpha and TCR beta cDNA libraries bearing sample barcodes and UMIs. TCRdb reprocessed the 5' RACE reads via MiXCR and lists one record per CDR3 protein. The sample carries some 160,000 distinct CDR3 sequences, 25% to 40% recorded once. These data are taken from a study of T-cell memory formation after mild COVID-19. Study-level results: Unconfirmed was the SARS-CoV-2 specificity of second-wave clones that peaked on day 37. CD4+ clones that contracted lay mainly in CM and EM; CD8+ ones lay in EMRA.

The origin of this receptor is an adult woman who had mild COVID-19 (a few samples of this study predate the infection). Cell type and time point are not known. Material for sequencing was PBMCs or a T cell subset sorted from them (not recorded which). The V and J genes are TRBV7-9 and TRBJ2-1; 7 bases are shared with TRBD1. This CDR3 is CASSIGTVINEQFF. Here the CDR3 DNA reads TGTGCCAGCAGCATTGGGACAGTCATAAATGAGCAGTTCTTC.